The 32 T cell receptor beta chains reported below all come from one sample, sequenced in a study of T cells in Graves' hyperthyroidism and ophthalmopathy. Amplified regions were TCR beta CDR3 sequences from RNA transcripts. HTBI primers were the set used in a first-round RT-PCR of the TCR CDR3. TCRdb redid the calling of the multiplex PCR reads with MiXCR, one entry per CDR3 protein. The table has approximately 330,000 distinct CDR3 sequences, approximately 15% seen once. Sequencing was done on a sample of blood. These receptors originate from a woman in her thirties or forties with Graves' ophthalmopathy.

This clonotype was observed at least ten times. The genes are TRBV20-1 and TRBJ1-1; the D is unclear. In germline, CDR1 is DFQATT, CDR2 SNEGSKA (reference sequence). This CDR3 has 11 residues. Trimming took 6 bases from V and 1 from J, leaving 6 bases between them. DNA for the CDR3: TGCAGTGCGAACAGGAACACTGAAGCTTTCTTT. Amino acid sequence: CSANRNTEAFF.

In its sample, this clonotype was seen many times. The CDR3 nucleotides are TGCAGTGCTAGGGGTCCCGGGTCTGTTGAGCAGTTCTTC. This translates into CSARGPGSVEQFF. The rearrangement uses TRBV20-1 and TRBJ2-1; D call uncertain. Germline CDR1 is DFQATT and CDR2 is SNEGSKA (reference sequence). CDR3 length equals 13 residues. Trimming removed 3 bases at V and 9 bases at J, with 15 bases between.

This clonotype was seen a handful of times. The chain links TRBV19 to TRBJ1-1, with 9 positions matching TRBD1. Trimming cost V 7 bases and J 0 bases; bases outside gene matches: 3. The germline V gene has CDR1 LNHDA and CDR2 SQIVND (reference sequence). The CDR3 has 14 residues. In DNA form, the CDR3 reads TGTGCCAGTAAAGGACAGGGGATGAACACTGAAGCTTTCTTT. Translated, it gives CASKGQGMNTEAFF.

This clonotype was seen many times. The CDR3 sequence: CASSDIDRSPQYF. CDR3 sequence (DNA): TGTGCCAGCAGTGATATTGACAGATCGCCCCAGTACTTC. The V gene is TRBV2, the J gene TRBJ2-5; D perhaps matches TRBD1 (5 bases). Germline CDR1 and CDR2: SNHLY and FYNNEI. Trimming removed 3 bases from V and 9 bases from J, with 14 bases in between. This CDR3 comprises 13 residues.

In this sample, this clonotype turned up many times. The J gene is TRBJ2-7, the V gene TRBV28; D unclear. Germline CDR1 reads MDHEN; CDR2 reads SYDVKM. The CDR3 has 11 amino acids. V was cut by 8 bases and J by 3 bases, with 8 bases left in between. CDR3 DNA: TGTGCCAGCGGAACGGTCTACGAGCAGTACTTC. This gives the protein CASGTVYEQYF. Full variable domain (missing parts from reference TRBV28 and TRBJ2-7): DVKVTQSSRYLVKRTGEKVFLECVQDMDHENMFWYRQDPGLGLRLIYFSYDVKMKEKGDIPEGYSVSREKKERFSLILESASTNQTSMYLCASGTVYEQYFGPGTRLTVT.

As for this clonotype: Being one base from a much bigger clone, this may be a read error. The rearrangement uses TRBV13 and TRBJ2-3; a possible D gene is TRBD1 (6 bases). CDR3 length equals 15 residues. Germline loops: CDR1 PRHDT, CDR2 FYEKMQ (reference sequence). V was pared by 4 bases and J by 2 bases, with 13 bases between. As DNA, the CDR3 is TGTGCCAGCAGCTCCCAGGACAGTATCACAGATACGCAGTATTTT. This encodes CASSSQDSITDTQYF. Drawing the rest from reference TRBV13 and TRBJ2-3, the complete variable domain is AAGVIQSPRHLIKEKRETATLKCYPIPRHDTVYWYQQGPGQDPQFLISFYEKMQSDKGSIPDRFSAQQFSDYHSELNMSSLELGDSALYFCASSSQDSITDTQYFGPGTRLTVL.

This clonotype appeared a few times. V gene TRBV4-1 combines with J gene TRBJ2-3; 9 positions match TRBD2. The germline CDR1 and CDR2 sequences are MGHRA and YSYEKL. The V and J ends lost 6 bases and 3 bases, in that order; junction bases with no gene match: 7. The CDR3 spans 15 residues. The DNA for the CDR3 is TGCGCCAGCAGTCGTAGCGGGAGTGGGACAGATACGCAGTATTTT. This codes for CASSRSGSGTDTQYF.

This clonotype has just a few counts. The chain couples TRBV20-1 to TRBJ2-7, with 8 positions matching TRBD2. The CDR3 runs to 13 residues. CDR1 is DFQATT, CDR2 SNEGSKA, per germline (reference sequence). Trimming took 4 bases from V and 5 from J; bases not matched to a gene: 7. The CDR3 nucleotides read TGCAGTGCTAACTTAGCGGGGAGACACGAGCAGTACTTC. Its protein product is CSANLAGRHEQYF.

At least ten counts were recorded for this clonotype. The chain couples TRBV5-1 to TRBJ2-1, with 11 bases fitting TRBD2. In germline, CDR1 is SGHRS, CDR2 YFSETQ. This CDR3 contains 15 residues. V lost 0 bases and J lost 9; bases outside the gene matches: 5. The CDR3 bases are TGCGCCAGCAGCTTGGTTCTAGCGGGAGGCGGTGAGCAGTTCTTC. This encodes CASSLVLAGGGEQFF.

This clonotype was recorded at least ten times. The chain is built from TRBV20-1 and TRBJ2-2; D perhaps matches TRBD1 (6 bases). CDR1 is DFQATT, CDR2 SNEGSKA, per germline (reference sequence). This CDR3 contains 14 residues. Trimming took 3 bases from V and 4 from J, leaving 12 bases between them. CDR3 nucleotides: TGCAGTGCTAGCGACAGGCCCAGCACCGGGGAGCTGTTTTTT. This translates into CSASDRPSTGELFF.

The V gene is TRBV20-1, the J gene TRBJ1-3; no clear D. Germline V lookup: CDR1 DFQATT, CDR2 SNEGSKA (reference sequence). V shed 3 bases and J shed 3 bases, with 12 bases lying between them. The CDR3 length is 14 residues. CDR3 region: CSASQGLVGNTIYF. The CDR3 bases are TGCAGTGCTAGTCAAGGGCTGGTTGGAAACACCATATATTTT.

V is TRBV20-1 and J is TRBJ2-7; the match to TRBD1 covers 8 bases. Germline CDR1 DFQATT, CDR2 SNEGSKA (reference sequence). Trimming at V came to 4 bases and at J to 4 bases, leaving 9 bases not matched to a gene. The CDR3 has 14 residues. In DNA, the CDR3 is TGCAGTGCTACGTTGGACAGGGCCCAATACGAGCAGTACTTC. Amino acid sequence: CSATLDRAQYEQYF.

The V call is TRBV24-1, the J call TRBJ2-1; no firm D call. The V and J ends lost 4 bases and 0 bases respectively, with 9 bases between them. The germline CDR1 and CDR2 sequences are KGHDR and SFDVKD. CDR3 length: 15 amino acids. The chain's CDR3 is CATSEGLFSYNEQFF. CDR3 in DNA: TGTGCCACCAGTGAGGGTTTGTTCTCCTACAATGAGCAGTTCTTC.

This rearrangement joins TRBV13 to TRBJ2-7, with D possibly matching TRBD2 (7 bases). Between the trimmed V and J ends, which lost 4 bases and 6 bases, there was a span of 22 bases. Per germline, CDR1 PRHDT and CDR2 FYEKMQ (reference sequence). The CDR3 sequence is 16 residues long. In nucleotides, the CDR3 is TGTGCCAGCAGCTCTACCCGAGGGGGGGCCAGGGGCGAGCAGTACTTC. This encodes CASSSTRGGARGEQYF. Filled out from reference TRBV13 and TRBJ2-7, the complete variable domain reads AAGVIQSPRHLIKEKRETATLKCYPIPRHDTVYWYQQGPGQDPQFLISFYEKMQSDKGSIPDRFSAQQFSDYHSELNMSSLELGDSALYFCASSSTRGGARGEQYFGPGTRLTVT.

This clonotype has at least ten counts. As DNA, the CDR3 is TGCAGTACCGGACAGGGGAAATCGGGCAATGAGCAGTTCTTC. This encodes CSTGQGKSGNEQFF. J is TRBJ2-1 and V is TRBV20-1, with 9 bases lining up with TRBD1. CDR1 is DFQATT, CDR2 SNEGSKA, per germline (reference sequence). The junction had 11 bases not matched to a gene; V was cut back by 8 bases and J by 6 bases. This CDR3 comprises 14 residues.

The V call is TRBV5-1, the J call TRBJ2-3; weak D call: TRBD2 (5 bases). V shed 0 bases and J shed 0 bases, with 23 bases lying between them. The CDR3 extends over 20 amino acids. The germline V gene has CDR1 SGHRS and CDR2 YFSETQ. The DNA of the CDR3 is TGCGCCAGCAGCTTGGTGACTACCTGGCGGAGATCGGGTAGCACAGATACGCAGTATTTT. Amino acids: CASSLVTTWRRSGSTDTQYF.

Regarding this clonotype: Given a much more abundant clone one base away, this may be a read error. The V and J genes are TRBV6-1 and TRBJ2-2; weak D call: TRBD2 (6 bases). Germline V gives CDR1 MNHNS, CDR2 SASEGT. Trimming shortened V by 7 bases and J by 4 bases, and 22 bases separated the two germline ends. The CDR3 totals 17 residues. CDR3 DNA sequence: TGTGCCAGCAAAGCCCTCAGGTTAGCGGTACCCACCGGGGAGCTGTTTTTT. It is translated as CASKALRLAVPTGELFF.

This clonotype was detected many times. The genes are TRBV28 and TRBJ2-2; no clear D. Between the trimmed V and J ends, which lost 6 bases and 8 bases, there was a span of 7 bases. The germline CDR1 and CDR2 sequences are MDHEN and SYDVKM. The CDR3 extends over 11 amino acids. CDR3 protein: CASSVEGELFF. CDR3 sequence (DNA): TGTGCCAGCAGCGTGGAGGGGGAGCTGTTTTTT.

This clonotype was seen ten or more times. The chain joins TRBV20-1 to TRBJ2-1; 10 bases agree with TRBD1. Germline values: CDR1 DFQATT, CDR2 SNEGSKA (reference sequence). V dropped 0 bases and J dropped 9; count of bases not matched to a gene: 8. The CDR3 runs to 15 residues. CDR3 DNA: TGCAGTGCTAGAGATCACCGGACAGGGGGTAGTGAGCAGTTCTTC. Translation gives CSARDHRTGGSEQFF.

This chain uses TRBV2 with TRBJ1-5, with D possibly TRBD1 on 6 matching bases. There are 14 residues in the CDR3. V was trimmed by 3 bases and J by 15 bases, leaving 21 bases between them. CDR1 and CDR2 from the germline V gene are SNHLY and FYNNEI. CDR3 amino acids: CASSDPVAGASLHF. The CDR3 DNA reads as TGTGCCAGCAGTGATCCGGTAGCGGGGGCCTCTCTGCATTTT.

This clonotype occurred many times. This chain connects TRBV12-3 or TRBV12-4 to TRBJ2-5, with 9 positions matching TRBD1. With V trimmed by 6 bases and J by 5 bases, 10 bases remained unmatched. CDR3 length: 15 residues. DNA for the CDR3: TGTGCCAGCAGCAAGACAGGGGGAGGCTTGGAGACCCAGTACTTC. It encodes CASSKTGGGLETQYF.

Ten or more counts support this clonotype. The V call is TRBV24-1, the J call TRBJ1-5; tentatively, D is TRBD1 (5 bases). Germline loops: CDR1 KGHDR, CDR2 SFDVKD. The V end was cut by 2 bases, the J end by 0 bases, with 22 bases between. The CDR3 has 20 amino acids. CDR3 DNA: TGTGCCACCAGTGATTACGCGGGGTCCAAGGGGCCATATAGCAATCAGCCCCAGCATTTT. Amino acid sequence: CATSDYAGSKGPYSNQPQHF.

This clonotype was seen many times. V is TRBV12-5 and J is TRBJ1-1, with D perhaps matching TRBD1 (5 bases). The CDR3 length is 19 residues. The V gene lost 4 bases and the J gene lost 0 bases, with 24 bases spanning the gap. The germline gives CDR1 LGHNT, CDR2 FRNRAP. The CDR3 is CASGSLRTAGGIMNTEAFF. DNA of the CDR3: TGTGCTAGTGGTTCACTCCGGACGGCCGGGGGGATCATGAACACTGAAGCTTTCTTT.

Many counts were recorded for this clonotype. This chain connects TRBV20-1 to TRBJ2-3; 12 bases match TRBD2. Germline V gene data show CDR1 as DFQATT and CDR2 as SNEGSKA (reference sequence). V was clipped by 5 bases and J by 0 bases; unmatched bases: 9. The CDR3 extends over 17 amino acids. The CDR3 DNA is TGCAGTGCTGTAACTAGCGGGGGGCGCGTTAGCACAGATACGCAGTATTTT. Encoded protein: CSAVTSGGRVSTDTQYF.

This clonotype occurred many times. The chain couples TRBV28 to TRBJ1-1, with D unclear. Trimming pared 6 bases from V and 8 bases from J, leaving 16 bases between. Germline assignment: CDR1 MDHEN and CDR2 SYDVKM. This CDR3 is built from 13 residues. CDR3 nucleotide sequence: TGTGCCAGCAGCCTTGGACTTGACGGGGAAGCTTTCTTT. Amino acids: CASSLGLDGEAFF.

This clonotype was picked up many times. The chain couples TRBV6-1 to TRBJ1-5, with D maybe TRBD1 (6 bases). V shed 5 bases and J shed 7 bases, with 18 bases lying between them. The length of the CDR3 is 15 residues. Germline CDR1 reads MNHNS; CDR2 reads SASEGT. CDR3 sequence: CASSLIQGIGQPQHF. The CDR3 DNA is TGTGCCAGCAGTCTAATCCAGGGGATTGGACAGCCCCAGCATTTT.

The V call is TRBV7-9, the J call TRBJ2-2; the D gene is possibly TRBD2 (5 bases). The CDR3 sequence is 13 residues long. CDR1 is SEHNR, CDR2 FQNEAQ, per germline (reference sequence). Deletions cut 3 bases from V and 7 bases from J, with 9 bases between. CDR3 region: CASSFGEIGELFF. The CDR3 DNA reads as TGTGCCAGCAGCTTCGGGGAGATCGGGGAGCTGTTTTTT.

To note about this clonotype: Since a much larger clone is just one base distant, this may be a read error. The chain combines TRBV27 with TRBJ1-1; the D is unclear. The CDR3 runs to 13 residues. Germline CDR1 reads MNHEY; CDR2 reads SMNVEV (reference sequence). The CDR3 DNA reads TGTGCCAGCGGTTTTTCCCCATTGGGTGAAGCTTTCTTT. Its translation: CASGFSPLGEAFF.

This clonotype came up many times. J is TRBJ1-2 and V is TRBV5-1; 10 bases are a match to TRBD1. CDR1 is SGHRS and CDR2 is YFSETQ in the germline V gene. V was pared by 0 bases and J by 3 bases, with 8 bases of the junction left unmatched. CDR3 length: 17 residues. Written as DNA, the CDR3 is TGCGCCAGCAGCTTGGGGCCGGCGACAGGGGGCGACTATGGCTACACCTTC. Amino acid sequence: CASSLGPATGGDYGYTF. Full variable domain (remainder filled in from reference TRBV5-1 and TRBJ1-2): KAGVTQTPRYLIKTRGQQVTLSCSPISGHRSVSWYQQTPGQGLQFLFEYFSETQRNKGNFPGRFSGRQFSNSRSEMNVSTLELGDSALYLCASSLGPATGGDYGYTFGSGTRLTVV.

This chain uses TRBV27 with TRBJ2-6; no reliable D call. The CDR3 contains 13 residues. Germline assignment: CDR1 MNHEY and CDR2 SMNVEV (reference sequence). V was pared by 3 bases and J by 3 bases, with 3 bases between. The CDR3 DNA follows: TGTGCCAGCAGTTTTGATGGGGCCAACGTCCTGACTTTC. It codes for CASSFDGANVLTF. Looking up the rest from reference TRBV27 and TRBJ2-6 gives the full variable domain: EAQVTQNPRYLITVTGKKLTVTCSQNMNHEYMSWYRQDPGLGLRQIYYSMNVEVTDKGDVPEGYKVSRKEKRNFPLILESPSPNQTSLYFCASSFDGANVLTFGAGSRLTVL.

V and J are TRBV4-1 and TRBJ2-3, with D tentatively TRBD2 (5 bases). The CDR3 totals 13 residues. V lost 8 bases to trimming and J lost 2 bases, with 11 bases between them. Looked up from germline, CDR1 is MGHRA and CDR2 is YSYEKL. CDR3 residues: CASPREITDTQYF. In DNA, the CDR3 is TGCGCCAGCCCCCGGGAAATCACAGATACGCAGTATTTT.

This CDR3 reads CASSTLRSGRNTEAFF. CDR3 nucleotides: TGTGCCAGCTCAACCCTACGATCAGGAAGGAACACTGAAGCTTTCTTT. This chain uses TRBV18 with TRBJ1-1; D gene uncertain. Germline values: CDR1 KGHSH, CDR2 LQKENI. The CDR3 is 16 residues long. Trimming took off 5 bases at V and 1 base at J, with 17 bases between the two ends.